Listed here are 23 T cell receptor beta chains from one sample, sequenced in a study of blood T cells in healthy people across ages. Primers used in a second PCR of about 7 to 12 cycles were a sample-barcoded 5' primer and a J-beta primer mix. Each CDR3 protein gets one entry after TCRdb re-called the 5' RACE reads with MiXCR. The table shows hundreds of thousands of distinct CDR3 sequences, with approximately 30% occurring only once. The material sequenced was blood. The receptors were sampled from a woman of 80 years or more in good health.

This clonotype showed up many times. The chain joins TRBV7-9 to TRBJ1-4; D unclear. From germline, CDR1 is SEHNR and CDR2 FQNEAQ (reference sequence). There are 14 residues in the CDR3. Trimming pared 5 bases from V and 7 bases from J, leaving 14 bases between. The CDR3: CASSPPRVTEKLFF. The CDR3 region has the DNA TGTGCCAGCAGCCCACCGAGGGTAACTGAAAAACTGTTTTTT.

This clonotype came up a few times. A much larger clone sits a single nucleotide away, making a read error possible. This chain connects TRBV29-1 to TRBJ2-1, with D possibly TRBD2 on 5 matching bases. The assigned J gene may be wrong: the sequence end matches TRBJ2-7 better. CDR1 and CDR2 (germline): SQVTM, ANQGSEA. The CDR3 has 16 residues. The CDR3: CSVEGGSASSYNEQYF. The CDR3 bases are TGCAGCGTTGAAGGTGGCAGCGCTAGCTCCTACAATGAGCAGTACTTC.

This clonotype appeared many times. The chain has TRBV12-3 or TRBV12-4 and TRBJ2-7; the D is unclear. The ends were cut back, 2 bases at V and 3 bases at J, with 8 bases in the middle. The CDR3 consists of 13 residues. Here the CDR3 reads CASSLRQNYEQYF. CDR3 in DNA: TGTGCCAGCAGTTTAAGACAAAACTACGAGCAGTACTTC.

This clonotype was detected ten times or more. This sequence joins TRBV12-3 or TRBV12-4 and TRBJ1-4, with TRBD1 identical over 9 bases. This CDR3 region has 21 residues. V lost 2 bases to trimming and J lost 5 bases; unmatched junction nucleotides: 21. The CDR3, as DNA: TGTGCCAGCAGTTTATTAGGGGGCCTCCGGGACAGGGCCCTCCAAAATGAAAAACTGTTTTTT. Translated: CASSLLGGLRDRALQNEKLFF.

This clonotype came up many times. The chain joins TRBV6-5 to TRBJ2-5, with 7 nucleotides matching TRBD1. The germline V gene has CDR1 MNHEY and CDR2 SVGAGI. The trim removed 6 bases at V and 6 bases at J, leaving 4 bases unmatched. The CDR3 runs to 12 residues. CDR3 DNA: TGTGCCAGCAGGTCAGGGGGACAGACCCAGTACTTC. It is translated as CASRSGGQTQYF.

V usage is TRBV20-1 and J usage is TRBJ2-5, with 10 positions matching TRBD2. The J call may be wrong; the DNA end is better matched by TRBJ2-7. The CDR3 contains 16 residues. Germline lookup yields CDR1 DFQATT and CDR2 SNEGSKA (reference sequence). Here the CDR3 DNA reads TGCAGTGCCTCCCCGGCTAGCGGGGGCCTTACCTACGAGCAGTACTTC. Its translation: CSASPASGGLTYEQYF.

About this clonotype itself: One base away lies a much larger clone, so this may be a sequencing read error. This rearrangement joins TRBV2 to TRBJ2-5, with 15 positions matching TRBD2. V lost 8 bases and J lost 11; bases outside the gene matches: 6. CDR1 and CDR2 (germline): SNHLY, FYNNEI. The CDR3 is 13 amino acids. Here the CDR3 reads CASGLAGGREQYF. The CDR3 region has the DNA TGTGCCAGCGGACTAGCGGGGGGGCGGGAGCAGTACTTC. Full variable domain (missing parts from reference TRBV2 and TRBJ2-5): EPEVTQTPSHQVTQMGQEVILRCVPISNHLYFYWYRQILGQKVEFLVSFYNNEISEKSEIFDDQFSVERPDGSNFTLKIRSTKLEDSAMYFCASGLAGGREQYFGPGTRLLVL.

This clonotype was recorded a few times. The CDR3 DNA reads as TGCAGTGCCAATGGACAGGGTGGAGGCTCCTACAATGAGCAGTTCTTC. Protein: CSANGQGGGSYNEQFF. The chain joins TRBV20-1 to TRBJ2-1, with 8 bases lining up with TRBD1. Germline CDR1 is DFQATT and CDR2 is SNEGSKA (reference sequence). The CDR3 has 16 amino acids. With V trimmed by 6 bases and J by 0 bases, 10 bases remained unmatched.

This chain connects TRBV12-3 or TRBV12-4 to TRBJ2-3; D is unclear. The CDR3 loop spans 12 amino acids. V was pared by 4 bases and J by 4 bases, with 6 bases between. The CDR3 DNA reads as TGTGCCAGCAGTTCTTTCGCAGATACGCAGTATTTT. This sequence encodes CASSSFADTQYF.

This clonotype came up many times. V usage is TRBV14 and J usage is TRBJ1-2, with unresolved D. The V end was cut by 4 bases, the J end by 3 bases, with 12 bases between. The CDR3 runs 14 residues. Germline loops: CDR1 SGHDN, CDR2 FVKESK. The CDR3 is CASSPLGKDYGYTF. The CDR3 region has the DNA TGTGCCAGCAGCCCTTTGGGAAAAGACTATGGCTACACCTTC.

On this clonotype: This may arise from a read error, as a much more abundant clone is one base away. The chain combines TRBV5-1 with TRBJ2-5, with TRBD1 as a possible D gene (6 bases). The germline V gene encodes CDR1 SGHRS and CDR2 YFSETQ. This CDR3 spans 15 amino acids. The CDR3, as DNA: TGCGCCAACAGCTTGTCACAGGGTGCGGGAGAGACCCAGTACTTC. Translated: CANSLSQGAGETQYF.

This sequence joins TRBV10-3 and TRBJ2-1; TRBD2 aligns across 10 bases. Germline V gene sequence: CDR1 ENHRY, CDR2 SYGVKD. CDR3 length: 14 amino acids. V shed 5 bases and J 3 bases; nucleotides not matched to a gene: 1. The CDR3 nucleotides are TGTGCCATCAGTCTAGCGGGGGACTACAATGAGCAGTTCTTC. Encoded protein: CAISLAGDYNEQFF.

This clonotype was seen a handful of times. The rearrangement links TRBV18 to TRBJ1-5, with TRBD1 as a possible D gene (6 bases). Germline CDR1 KGHSH, CDR2 LQKENI. Trimming cost V 6 bases and J 5 bases, with 17 bases left between them. The CDR3 extends over 15 amino acids. CDR3 residues: CASSLDRTRDQPQHF. As DNA, the CDR3 is TGTGCCAGCTCCCTCGACAGGACGAGGGATCAGCCCCAGCATTTT.

This clonotype came up many times. This rearrangement joins TRBV9 to TRBJ2-1, with 9 nucleotides matching TRBD2. Trimming took 2 bases from V and 6 from J; bases not matched to a gene: 6. Germline CDR1 SGDLS, CDR2 YYNGEE. The CDR3 length is 15 residues. CDR3 nucleotide sequence: TGTGCCAGCAGCGTGGCTAGCGGGGCACTCAATGAGCAGTTCTTC. It encodes CASSVASGALNEQFF.

The chain couples TRBV5-1 to TRBJ2-6, with D perhaps matching TRBD1 (5 bases). The CDR3 totals 17 residues. V lost 0 bases and J lost 0, with 10 bases in between. Germline V gene data show CDR1 as SGHRS and CDR2 as YFSETQ. The CDR3 nucleotides are TGCGCCAGCAGCTTGGCCCAGGGCCGCTCTGGGGCCAACGTCCTGACTTTC. It codes for CASSLAQGRSGANVLTF.

This clonotype turned up a few times. V is TRBV7-2 and J is TRBJ1-1; tentatively, D is TRBD1 (5 bases). The CDR3 sequence is 16 residues long. With 5 bases removed from V and 3 bases from J, the gap between germline ends came to 19 bases. Germline CDR1 is SGHTA and CDR2 is FQGNSA. The CDR3 region is CASSQGVLSVYTEAFF. The CDR3 DNA reads TGTGCCAGCAGCCAGGGAGTGCTAAGTGTTTACACTGAAGCTTTCTTT.

This clonotype occurred many times. The rearrangement links TRBV5-4 to TRBJ2-1; 10 positions agree with TRBD1. J lost 6 bases, V lost 3 bases, and 0 bases had no gene match. The CDR3 is made up of 13 amino acids. Looked up from germline, CDR1 is SGHNT and CDR2 is YYREEE (reference sequence). The CDR3 DNA sequence: TGTGCCAGCAGCTGGACAGGGGGCAATGAGCAGTTCTTC. This translates into CASSWTGGNEQFF.

This clonotype showed up many times. The genes are TRBV20-1 and TRBJ1-2, with 8 bases lining up with TRBD1. Germline-derived CDR1 and CDR2 are DFQATT and SNEGSKA (reference sequence). After removal of 4 bases from V and 4 bases from J, the junction contained 2 bases not matched to a gene. There are 12 residues in the CDR3. The CDR3 DNA is TGCAGTGCTACAGGGGGCCGCTATGGCTACACCTTC. Translated, it gives CSATGGRYGYTF.

As for this clonotype: One base away lies a much larger clone, so this may be a sequencing read error. DNA for the CDR3: TGCAGTGCTTTTGGCGGGAGGACGGATGAGCAGTACTTC. The encoded protein is CSAFGGRTDEQYF. The chain couples TRBV20-1 to TRBJ2-7, with 8 nucleotides matching TRBD2. V trimming: 5 bases; J trimming: 7 bases; junction bases outside the gene matches: 10. The CDR3 is 13 amino acids. CDR1 DFQATT and CDR2 SNEGSKA come from the germline V gene (reference sequence).

J is TRBJ2-1 and V is TRBV5-1, with 7 bases aligning to TRBD2. J was trimmed by 8 bases and V by 0 bases; bases with no gene match: 17. This CDR3 comprises 18 residues. Per the germline V gene, CDR1 is SGHRS and CDR2 is YFSETQ. The CDR3 DNA sequence: TGCGCCAGCAGCTTGGCCGATTTGGCTAGCGGATTGGGGGATGAGCAGTTCTTC. Translating gives CASSLADLASGLGDEQFF.

This clonotype was seen many times. The chain uses TRBV4-1 and TRBJ2-1; TRBD2 aligns across 7 bases. J lost 9 bases, V lost 0 bases, and 11 bases had no gene match. CDR1 and CDR2 (germline): MGHRA, YSYEKL. The CDR3 length is 16 residues. In DNA, the CDR3 is TGCGCCAGCAGCCAAGATGCTAGCGGCCTAACCAGTGAGCAGTTCTTC. Translating it yields CASSQDASGLTSEQFF.

J is TRBJ1-5 and V is TRBV20-1, with D unresolved. The CDR3 consists of 13 residues. The germline gives CDR1 DFQATT, CDR2 SNEGSKA (reference sequence). The V end lost 7 bases, the J end lost 0 bases, and 10 bases lay between the germline ends. The CDR3 reads CSGAEDSNQPQHF. CDR3 nucleotides: TGCAGTGGAGCGGAAGATAGCAATCAGCCCCAGCATTTT.

This clonotype appeared many times. The V gene is TRBV27, the J gene TRBJ1-6; D not resolved. This CDR3 is built from 12 residues. Germline CDR1 is MNHEY and CDR2 is SMNVEV (reference sequence). Trimming took 7 bases from V and 10 from J, leaving 11 bases between them. The CDR3 loop reads CASKDTSSPLHF. The CDR3 DNA reads as TGTGCCAGCAAAGACACGTCCTCACCCCTCCACTTT.